One and the same sample provided the 2 T cell receptor beta chains below, sequenced in a study of cytomegalovirus exposure and HLA in healthy donors. PCR used 60 Vbeta primers and 13 Jbeta primers. The protocol was immunoSEQ multiplex PCR, while the TCRdb copy is restricted to in-frame clones and leaves out a portion. The sample lists under 200,000 clones, roughly 83% occurring once. Input material: PBMCs. These receptors all come from a boy aged 2 to 10 in good health and CMV-seronegative.

This clone appeared a single time. The V gene is TRBV5-1, the J gene TRBJ2-2; the match to TRBD2 covers 14 bases. CDR1 and CDR2 (germline): SGHRS, YFSETQ. The CDR3 has 16 residues. Unmatched junction bases numbered 8, after V lost 7 bases and J lost 6 bases. CDR3 in amino acids: CASSQGLAGAAGELFF. In nucleotides, the CDR3 is TGCGCCAGCTCGCAGGGACTAGCGGGAGCAGCCGGGGAGCTGTTTTTT.

This chain links TRBV28 with TRBJ1-1; TRBD1 is a possible D gene (6 bases). Per germline, CDR1 MDHEN and CDR2 SYDVKM. Trimming removed 1 base at V and 1 base at J, with 13 bases between. The CDR3 loop spans 16 amino acids. The CDR3 DNA follows: TGTGCCAGCAGTTTATTATCACAGGGAGAGAACACTGAAGCTTTCTTT. It translates to CASSLLSQGENTEAFF.